This is a list of T cell receptor beta chains from one sample in a study of shared clonotypes between healthy human individuals. TCRdb keeps only in-frame clones here, not all; method: immunoSEQ multiplex PCR. The profile covers more than 2,000,000 clones, with 85% to 95% appearing a single time and about 0.13% taken by the ten largest. The sample was naive CD4+ T cells sorted from blood. The receptors come from a man between 18 and 29 years old in good health. CDR3s include the opening cysteine and the closing phenylalanine or tryptophan. D genes are given only for firm matches.

TRBJ2-2	TRBV30	.	CAWSRNGRANTGELFF
TRBJ2-3	TRBV5-4	TRBD1	CASRSGQGTDTQYF
TRBJ2-1	TRBV5-6	.	CASSLNTLGVSYNEQFF
TRBJ1-2	TRBV5-1	.	CASSPTETYGYTF
TRBJ2-5	TRBV29-1	.	CSVLTGETQYF
TRBJ1-1	TRBV19	.	CASSIGWAGTREAFF
TRBJ1-2	TRBV6-5	.	CASSSFRMNYGYTF
TRBJ2-7	TRBV4-1	.	CASSRSSVPYEQYF
TRBJ2-1	TRBV5-1	TRBD2	CASSKTSGRRDEQFF
TRBJ2-2	TRBV5-1	TRBD2	CASSLDGLALNTGELFF
TRBJ2-3	TRBV7-2	.	CASSVLGVGGATDTQYF
TRBJ2-4	TRBV5-5	.	CASSLLRSGENIQYF
TRBJ2-3	TRBV11-2	TRBD2	CASSFSTSGRSTDTQYF
TRBJ1-5	TRBV6-5	.	CASGRSLTNQPQHF
TRBJ1-5	TRBV19	.	CASSIPEDQPQHF
TRBJ1-1	TRBV6-1	TRBD1	CASRGQDLLTEAFF
TRBJ2-4	TRBV15	.	CATSRGGTLAKNIQYF
TRBJ1-5	TRBV7-2	TRBD1	CASSRTGSNQPQHF
TRBJ1-2	TRBV6-1	TRBD1	CASSGQGGPDNYGYTF
TRBJ2-4	TRBV2	.	CASSDYDGNIQYF
TRBJ2-1	TRBV7-8	TRBD2	CASSLGLAREQFF
TRBJ1-1	TRBV28	.	CAIEEGGKNTEAFF
TRBJ1-1	TRBV5-1	.	CASSLVGATGTEAFF
TRBJ2-3	TRBV5-1	.	CASSLLVTDTQYF
TRBJ1-1	TRBV4-3	.	CASSQDWGEEAFF
TRBJ2-1	TRBV5-1	.	CASSVLAESSYNEQFF
TRBJ2-1	TRBV6-5	.	CASSFRGNEQFF
TRBJ2-5	TRBV13	TRBD1	CASSFRTGGQETQYF
TRBJ2-2	TRBV6-1	.	CASSVQGGTGELFF
TRBJ1-3	TRBV30	.	CAWSPPSIRAGNTIYF
TRBJ2-1	TRBV6-6	TRBD2	CASSYFSGRANEQFF
TRBJ2-7	TRBV15	TRBD2	CATSRDPLAAEQYF
TRBJ2-5	TRBV6-5	.	CASSPRERAGETQYF
TRBJ1-1	TRBV28	.	CASSSRQVGTEAFF
TRBJ1-4	TRBV2	TRBD1	CASTLDRGREKLFF
TRBJ2-7	TRBV21-1	.	CASSHFSGIEQYF
TRBJ1-1	TRBV5-1	TRBD1	CASNPDRVALGTEAFF
TRBJ2-7	TRBV4-1	TRBD2	CASSQSGTSRYEQYF
TRBJ2-3	TRBV7-2	TRBD2	CATSLAGGPYDTQYF
TRBJ1-1	TRBV7-2	.	CASSQDRINTEAFF
TRBJ2-5	TRBV11-2	TRBD2	CASSRSGLAGRETQYF
TRBJ2-7	TRBV28	.	CASSLDYEQYF
TRBJ2-5	TRBV18	TRBD1	CASSPQGQGNQETQYF
TRBJ2-1	TRBV11-3	TRBD2	CASSLVAGVTYNEQFF
TRBJ2-5	TRBV27	.	CASSMGTRGTQYF
TRBJ2-7	TRBV11-2	.	CASSSRGSGFYEQYF
TRBJ1-1	TRBV6-5	.	CASSYWGRQLAEAFF
TRBJ2-5	TRBV11-2	.	CASSLTGNQRSTQYF
TRBJ2-3	TRBV7-2	TRBD1	CASSPRTGSDTQYF
TRBJ1-1	TRBV6-5	.	CASSYSRQGRTEAFF
TRBJ1-6	TRBV5-1	TRBD1	CASSLDQRTGGTSYNSPLHF
TRBJ2-1	TRBV5-1	.	CASSLAGGSHNEQFF
TRBJ2-7	TRBV19	.	CASSQTASYEQYF
TRBJ2-1	TRBV7-2	TRBD2	CASSLRLAGVRDEQFF
TRBJ2-7	TRBV6-5	.	CASSPLRVSYEQYF